The T cell receptor beta chain described here comes from a study of blood T cell repertoires in COVID-19. Study-level background: Donors in the United States, Italy and Spain gave samples during acute or convalescent COVID-19. Sample material is recorded as cDNA or gDNA derived from T cells, B-cell-depleted T cells, or PBMCs.

Per the study methods: Nucleated cell counts were estimated from reference gene primer amplification. The table came from immunoSEQ multiplex PCR; TCRdb's copy has only in-frame clones and leaves some out. That table is the source of V, J and clone size, and D and trimming were worked out from the DNA. The sample shows about 220,000 clones, more than 70% of them seen only once. Trimming removed 1 base from V and 7 bases from J, with 13 bases in between. The CDR3 consists of 14 residues. CDR1 is LGHNA, CDR2 YSLEER, per germline. This TCR came from a human donor in a cohort sampled during active COVID-19. Sample: peripheral blood. This sequence joins TRBV4-3 and TRBJ1-1; D is perhaps TRBD1 (5 bases). The CDR3 DNA follows: TGCGCCAGCAGCCAAGTACCGCAGGGTCGTGAAGCTTTCTTT. The encoded protein is CASSQVPQGREAFF.